What follows is one T cell receptor (beta chain) and its context. The antigen this receptor binds is unknown. No per-base quality is available; no much larger clone lies one base away. This sample is part of a study of shared clonotypes between healthy human individuals (dated by TCRdb to 2018 to 2021). Looking at the study overall: A few men and a couple of women, aged 18 to 49 years, made up the cohort. To increase sequencing depth and limit assay-specific biases, TCR repertoire library preparation and sequencing were carried out by different laboratories using diverse techniques. Leukapheresis yielded between about 0.9 and 8.9 billion PBMCs per donor. Blood TCR repertoires of five healthy adults were deeply sequenced to estimate repertoire size and the extent of clonotype sharing between individuals. For each donor, CD4 naive and CD4 memory were each given three plates, CD8 naive was given two plates, and CD8 memory was given one plate. What the study reported, not specific to this receptor: Incomplete sequencing was indicated by rarefaction of sorted-subset datasets, despite the large sequencing depth. Larger estimated clonotype richness was generally found for naive subsets than for memory subsets. The small number of donors limited the genetic and exposure-history diversity represented. Pairwise subsampling indicated that sequencing depth was expected to affect the degree of clonotype sharing among donors. Sampling was restricted to blood, and TCR repertoires in tissues likely differ from the TCR repertoires found in blood. Compared with non-shared clonotypes, clonotypes shared by all four sorted-subset donors had higher generation probabilities. Across four donors, roughly 5.4% of naive CD4, over 3% of naive CD8, around 2.1% of memory CD4, and 0.3% to 0.45% of memory CD8 clonotypes were shared.

TCR CDR3 regions were amplified from genomic DNA by multiplex PCR using the deep immunoSEQ assay. Extracted genomic DNA from each cell subset was spread evenly across all wells of several immunoSEQ 96-well plates, with each plate serving as a replicate. For sorted subsets, 150 to 200 ng genomic DNA, equal to 30,000 or so T cell genomes, was loaded into each replicate PCR. Purified libraries were quantified with a Qubit 3.0 fluorometer, sized on a Bioanalyzer 2100, and re-quantified with the KAPA Library Quantification kit. Each immunoSEQ 96-well plate was sequenced on its own single-read 150-cycle Illumina NextSeq 550 flow cell. Under the source paper's analysis protocol: Because only junctional sequences without quality scores were contained in the immunoSEQ output, filtering matching that applied to full-length reads could not be performed. Sequences were annotated with PyIR, a Python wrapper for IgBLAST v1.9, using IMGT germline references to assign V/J genes and CDR3. Reads were filtered out if the reads had weak V/J assignments (E-value above 1e-6), no CDR3, stop codons, out-of-frame junctions, or ambiguous translated residues. A V3J clonotype was defined by an identical inferred V gene, J gene, and CDR3 amino acid sequence. Percentage overlap between repertoires was calculated by dividing the number of shared unique clonotypes by the size of the smaller repertoire. RTK rarefaction, the Chao1 estimator, and Recon v2.1 estimates of unobserved clonotypes were used to assess repertoire richness. OLGA was used to compute generation probabilities for all TCRbeta clonotypes that the gDNA method yielded from a handful of donors. Drawn from immuneACCESS, this table holds only the in-frame rearrangements with V and J called that TCRdb kept. Clones are partly lost; checked studies trace under half to an unresolved V gene and leave the rest unexplained. V and J calls and clone size are given by that table; D and trimming were obtained from the DNA. The table for this sample lists about 1,800,000 clones; 85% to 95% of them were counted only once. The ten largest account for 1% to 1.5% of the sample.

CD8 naive samples were obtained by positive selection for CCR7 among CD45RO-negative cells, yielding a CD45RA+CCR7+ population from which TemRA cells were excluded. Healthy HIV-negative adults with no recently reported acute infections or vaccinations were included as donors. Only Caucasian adults living in Nashville, Tennessee, USA were represented among the donors. Blood was obtained by leukapheresis, after which PBMCs were separated by Ficoll-Histopaque density gradient centrifugation and cryopreserved in liquid nitrogen vapor phase. Purity and quantity of every magnetically sorted T cell population were checked by analytical flow cytometry. Genomic DNA was isolated from every sorted fraction and measured by UV absorbance on a Nanodrop 2000c. CDR3 length: 14 amino acids, cysteine to phenylalanine. CDR3 DNA only is kept here, 42 bases in frame from base 1. V is clipped by 1 base and J by 1 base, and the sequence between their germline boundaries is 11 bases long. From the germline V gene, CDR1 is SQVTM and CDR2 is ANQGSEA.

This sequence was found in a young man in good health. Sequencing was carried out using naive CD8+ T cells sorted from blood. This sample's cell subset or site label indicates: CD45RA+CCR7+. The rearranged segments are TRBV29-1 and TRBJ2-7; the best D guess is TRBD2, with 6 bases matching. The CDR3 protein: CSVEGRDRSYEQYF. Read as DNA, the sequence is TGCAGCGTTGAAGGGCGGGATAGATCCTACGAGCAGTACTTC.